This passage covers 2 T cell receptor beta chains from one sample sequenced in a study of cytomegalovirus exposure and HLA in healthy donors. Sequencing was performed with immunoSEQ multiplex PCR; in TCRdb, only in-frame clones are kept and a portion is missing. The data hold more than 100,000 clones, with 70% to 90% observed a single time. The sequenced material came from PBMCs. The receptors were sampled from a woman aged 18 to 35 in good health and CMV-seropositive.

Worth noting for this clone: Other nucleotide sequences from this sample produce the same CDR3. The chain carries TRBV29-1 and TRBJ1-1; 12 bases map to TRBD1. This CDR3 contains 14 residues. V trimming: 5 bases; J trimming: 7 bases; junction bases outside the gene matches: 8. CDR1 is SQVTM and CDR2 is ANQGSEA in the germline V gene. The CDR3 loop is CSVIPGQGAGEAFF. The CDR3 DNA reads TGCAGCGTTATACCGGGACAGGGGGCCGGTGAAGCTTTCTTT.

This clone was recorded once. V gene TRBV14 combines with J gene TRBJ2-7; 10 bases match TRBD2. This CDR3 has 17 residues. CDR1 and CDR2 (germline): SGHDN, FVKESK. Trimming removed 0 bases from V and 5 bases from J; junction bases left unmatched: 10. This CDR3 is CASSQDVGLAGAHEQYF. Written as DNA, the CDR3 is TGTGCCAGCAGCCAAGATGTAGGGCTAGCGGGAGCCCACGAGCAGTACTTC. Based on the CDR3 plus reference TRBV14 and TRBJ2-7, the full variable domain is EAGVTQFPSHSVIEKGQTVTLRCDPISGHDNLYWYRRVMGKEIKFLLHFVKESKQDESGMPNNRFLAERTGGTYSTLKVQPAELEDSGVYFCASSQDVGLAGAHEQYFGPGTRLTVT.